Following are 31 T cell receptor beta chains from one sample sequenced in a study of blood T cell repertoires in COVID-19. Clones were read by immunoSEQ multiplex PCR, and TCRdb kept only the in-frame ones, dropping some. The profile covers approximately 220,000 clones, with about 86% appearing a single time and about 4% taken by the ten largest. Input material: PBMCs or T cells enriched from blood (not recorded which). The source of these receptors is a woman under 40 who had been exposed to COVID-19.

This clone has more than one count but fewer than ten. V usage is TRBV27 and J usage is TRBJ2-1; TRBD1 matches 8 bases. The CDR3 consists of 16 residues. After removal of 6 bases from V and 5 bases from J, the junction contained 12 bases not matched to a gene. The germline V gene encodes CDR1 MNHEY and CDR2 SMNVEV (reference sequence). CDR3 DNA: TGTGCCAGCAGAGTAAACCGGGACAGGATCAACAATGAGCAGTTCTTC. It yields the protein CASRVNRDRINNEQFF.

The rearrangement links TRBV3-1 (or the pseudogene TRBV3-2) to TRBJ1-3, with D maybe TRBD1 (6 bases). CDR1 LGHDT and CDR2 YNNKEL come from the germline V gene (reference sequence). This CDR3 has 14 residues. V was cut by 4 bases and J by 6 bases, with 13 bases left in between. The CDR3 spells CASSPTGDENTIYF. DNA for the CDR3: TGTGCCAGCAGCCCGACAGGTGACGAAAACACCATATATTTT.

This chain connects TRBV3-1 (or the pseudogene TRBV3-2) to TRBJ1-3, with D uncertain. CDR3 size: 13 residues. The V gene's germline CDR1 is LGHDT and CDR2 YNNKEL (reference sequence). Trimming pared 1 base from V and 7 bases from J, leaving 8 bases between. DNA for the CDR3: TGTGCCAGCAGCCAAGTGGCCAGGAACACCATATATTTT. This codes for CASSQVARNTIYF.

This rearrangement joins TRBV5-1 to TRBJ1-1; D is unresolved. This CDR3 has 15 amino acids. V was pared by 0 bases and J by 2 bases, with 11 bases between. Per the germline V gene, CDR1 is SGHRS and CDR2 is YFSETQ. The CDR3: CASSLAGEINTEAFF. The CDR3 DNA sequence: TGCGCCAGCAGCTTGGCCGGGGAAATTAACACTGAAGCTTTCTTT.

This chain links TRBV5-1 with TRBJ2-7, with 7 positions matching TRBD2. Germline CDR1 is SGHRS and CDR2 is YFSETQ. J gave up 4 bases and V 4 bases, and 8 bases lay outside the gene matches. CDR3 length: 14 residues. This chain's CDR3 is CASSIGLGEYEQYF. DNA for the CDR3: TGCGCCAGCAGCATTGGACTAGGAGAGTACGAGCAGTACTTC.

The CDR3: CASSSGHNSGNTIYF. CDR3 bases: TGCGCCAGCAGCTCGGGACACAACTCTGGAAACACCATATATTTT. This sequence joins TRBV5-1 and TRBJ1-3; possible D gene TRBD1, 6 bases. Germline assignment: CDR1 SGHRS and CDR2 YFSETQ. Trimming cost V 3 bases and J 0 bases, with 10 bases left between them. The CDR3 covers 15 residues.

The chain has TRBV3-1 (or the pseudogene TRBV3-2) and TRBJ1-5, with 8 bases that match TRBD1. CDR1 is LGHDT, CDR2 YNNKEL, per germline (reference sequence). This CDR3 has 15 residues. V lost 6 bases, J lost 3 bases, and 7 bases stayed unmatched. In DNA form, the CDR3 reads TGTGCCAGCAGTCCTGGACAGGGAACCAATCAGCCCCAGCATTTT. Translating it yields CASSPGQGTNQPQHF.

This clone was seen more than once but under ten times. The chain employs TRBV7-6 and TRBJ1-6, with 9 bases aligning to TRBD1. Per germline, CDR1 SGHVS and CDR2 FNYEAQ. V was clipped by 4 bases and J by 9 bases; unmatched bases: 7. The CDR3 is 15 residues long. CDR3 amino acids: CASSSQGTGISPLHF. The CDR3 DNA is TGTGCCAGCAGCTCCCAAGGGACAGGGATTTCACCCCTCCACTTT.

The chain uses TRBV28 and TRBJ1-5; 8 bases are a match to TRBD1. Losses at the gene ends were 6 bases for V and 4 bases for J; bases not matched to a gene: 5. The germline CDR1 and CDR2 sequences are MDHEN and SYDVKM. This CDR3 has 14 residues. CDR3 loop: CASSLRGLNQPQHF. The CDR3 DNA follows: TGTGCCAGCAGCCTCAGGGGGCTTAATCAGCCCCAGCATTTT.

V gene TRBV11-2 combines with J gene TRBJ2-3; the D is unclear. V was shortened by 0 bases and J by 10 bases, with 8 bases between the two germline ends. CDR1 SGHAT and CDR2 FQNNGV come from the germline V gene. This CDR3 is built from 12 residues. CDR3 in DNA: TGTGCCAGCAGCTTAGATCGCGTCGCGCAGTATTTT. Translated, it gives CASSLDRVAQYF.

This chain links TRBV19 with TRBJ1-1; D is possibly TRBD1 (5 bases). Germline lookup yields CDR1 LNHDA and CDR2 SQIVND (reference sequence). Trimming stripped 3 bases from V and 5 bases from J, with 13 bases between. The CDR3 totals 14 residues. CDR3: CASSMEGTVTEAFF. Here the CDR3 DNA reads TGTGCCAGTAGTATGGAGGGGACGGTGACTGAAGCTTTCTTT.

CDR3 nucleotides: TGTGCCAGTAGTTCCGGACAGGGGGCAGGAGATACGCAGTATTTT. Protein: CASSSGQGAGDTQYF. The chain links TRBV19 to TRBJ2-3; TRBD1 matches 11 bases. The V segment lost 5 bases and the J segment 5 bases; nucleotides outside the gene matches: 6. The CDR3 length is 15 residues. Germline V gene lookup returns CDR1 LNHDA and CDR2 SQIVND (reference sequence).

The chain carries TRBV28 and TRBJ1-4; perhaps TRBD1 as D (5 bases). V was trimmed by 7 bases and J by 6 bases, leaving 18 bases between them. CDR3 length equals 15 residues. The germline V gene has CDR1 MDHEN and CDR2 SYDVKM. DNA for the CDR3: TGTGCCAGCACCAAACCTAGGGGCATTTATGAAAAACTGTTTTTT. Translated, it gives CASTKPRGIYEKLFF.

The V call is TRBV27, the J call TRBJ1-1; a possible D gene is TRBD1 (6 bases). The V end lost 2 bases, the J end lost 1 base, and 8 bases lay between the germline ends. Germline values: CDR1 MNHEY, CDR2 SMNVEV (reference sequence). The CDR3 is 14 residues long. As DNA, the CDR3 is TGTGCCAGCAGTTTAACAGGGTCGAACACTGAAGCTTTCTTT. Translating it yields CASSLTGSNTEAFF.

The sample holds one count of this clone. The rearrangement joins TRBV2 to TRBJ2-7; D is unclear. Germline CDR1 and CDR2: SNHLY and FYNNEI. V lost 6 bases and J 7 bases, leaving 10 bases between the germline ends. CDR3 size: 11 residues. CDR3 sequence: CASRSVLEQYF. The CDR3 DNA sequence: TGTGCCAGCAGATCGGTTTTGGAGCAGTACTTC.

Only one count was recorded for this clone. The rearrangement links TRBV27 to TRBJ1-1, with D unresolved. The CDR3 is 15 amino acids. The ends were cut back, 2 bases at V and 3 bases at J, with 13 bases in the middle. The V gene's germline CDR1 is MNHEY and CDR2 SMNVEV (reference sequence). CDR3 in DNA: TGTGCCAGCAGTTTAGAACCGGGGTTACACACTGAAGCTTTCTTT. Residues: CASSLEPGLHTEAFF.

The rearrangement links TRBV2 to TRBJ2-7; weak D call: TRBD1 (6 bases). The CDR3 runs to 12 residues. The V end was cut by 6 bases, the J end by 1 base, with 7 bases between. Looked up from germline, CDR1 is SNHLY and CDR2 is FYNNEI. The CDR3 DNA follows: TGTGCCAGCAGGGGGACATCCTACGAGCAGTACTTC. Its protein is CASRGTSYEQYF.

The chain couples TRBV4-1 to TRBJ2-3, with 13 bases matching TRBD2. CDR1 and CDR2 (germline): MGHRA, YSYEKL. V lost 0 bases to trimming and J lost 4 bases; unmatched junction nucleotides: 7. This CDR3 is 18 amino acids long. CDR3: CASSQDDALAGGADTQYF. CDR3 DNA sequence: TGCGCCAGCAGCCAAGATGACGCACTAGCGGGGGGGGCAGATACGCAGTATTTT.

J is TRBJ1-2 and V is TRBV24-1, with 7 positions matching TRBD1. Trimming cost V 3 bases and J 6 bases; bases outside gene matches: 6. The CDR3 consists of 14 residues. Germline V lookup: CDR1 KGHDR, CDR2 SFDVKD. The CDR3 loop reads CATSDRQGGNGYTF. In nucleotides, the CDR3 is TGTGCCACCAGTGATAGACAGGGAGGAAATGGCTACACCTTC.

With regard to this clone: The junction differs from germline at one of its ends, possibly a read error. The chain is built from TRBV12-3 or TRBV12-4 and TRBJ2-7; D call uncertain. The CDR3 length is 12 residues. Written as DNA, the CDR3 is TGTGCCAGCAGCCTGAGCTCCTACGGGCAGTACTTC. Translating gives CASSLSSYGQYF.

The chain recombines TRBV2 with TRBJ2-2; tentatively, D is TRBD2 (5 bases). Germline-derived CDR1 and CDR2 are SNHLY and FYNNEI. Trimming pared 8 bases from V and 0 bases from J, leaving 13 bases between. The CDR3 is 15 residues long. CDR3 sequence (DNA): TGTGCCAGCTTCGGACTTTCTACGAACACCGGGGAGCTGTTTTTT. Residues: CASFGLSTNTGELFF.

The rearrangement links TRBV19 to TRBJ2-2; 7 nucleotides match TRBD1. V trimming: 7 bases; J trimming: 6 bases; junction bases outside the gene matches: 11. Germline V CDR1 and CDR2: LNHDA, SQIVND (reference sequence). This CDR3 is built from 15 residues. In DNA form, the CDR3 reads TGTGCCAGTACCGTAACAGGGGTGAAGGCCGGGGAGCTGTTTTTT. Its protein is CASTVTGVKAGELFF.

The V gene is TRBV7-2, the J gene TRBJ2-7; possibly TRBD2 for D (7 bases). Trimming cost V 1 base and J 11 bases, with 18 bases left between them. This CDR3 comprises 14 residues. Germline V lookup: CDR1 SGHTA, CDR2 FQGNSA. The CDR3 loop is CASSLGLGGAEEYF. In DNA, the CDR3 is TGTGCCAGCAGCTTAGGACTTGGGGGGGCGGAAGAGTACTTC. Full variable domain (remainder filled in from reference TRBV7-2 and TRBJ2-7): GAGVSQSPSNKVTEKGKDVELRCDPISGHTALYWYRQSLGQGLEFLIYFQGNSAPDKSGLPSDRFSAERTGGSVSTLTIQRTQQEDSAVYLCASSLGLGGAEEYFGPGTRLTVT.

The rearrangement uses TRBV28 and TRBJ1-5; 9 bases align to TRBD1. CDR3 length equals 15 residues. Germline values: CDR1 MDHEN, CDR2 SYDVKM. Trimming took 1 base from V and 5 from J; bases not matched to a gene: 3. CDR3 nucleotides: TGTGCCAGCAGTTTATCCGGGACAGGGTATCAGCCCCAGCATTTT. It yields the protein CASSLSGTGYQPQHF.

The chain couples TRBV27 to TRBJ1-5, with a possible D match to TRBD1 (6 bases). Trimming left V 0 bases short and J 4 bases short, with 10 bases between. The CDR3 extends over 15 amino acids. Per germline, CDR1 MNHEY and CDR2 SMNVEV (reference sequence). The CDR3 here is CASSLSGQINQPQHF. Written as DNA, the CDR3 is TGTGCCAGCAGTTTATCAGGACAGATTAATCAGCCCCAGCATTTT.

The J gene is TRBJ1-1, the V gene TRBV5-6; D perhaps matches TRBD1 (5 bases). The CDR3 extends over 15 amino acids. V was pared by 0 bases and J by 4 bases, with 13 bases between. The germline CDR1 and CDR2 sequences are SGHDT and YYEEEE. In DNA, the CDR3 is TGTGCCAGCAGCTTGGTTGGGGGGTCGGGCACTGAAGCTTTCTTT. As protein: CASSLVGGSGTEAFF.

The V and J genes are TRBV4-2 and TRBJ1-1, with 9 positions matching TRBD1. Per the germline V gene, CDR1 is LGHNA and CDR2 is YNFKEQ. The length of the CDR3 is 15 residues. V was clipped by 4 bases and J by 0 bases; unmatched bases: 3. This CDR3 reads CASSPGQGLNTEAFF. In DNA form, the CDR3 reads TGTGCCAGCAGCCCAGGACAGGGGCTGAACACTGAAGCTTTCTTT.

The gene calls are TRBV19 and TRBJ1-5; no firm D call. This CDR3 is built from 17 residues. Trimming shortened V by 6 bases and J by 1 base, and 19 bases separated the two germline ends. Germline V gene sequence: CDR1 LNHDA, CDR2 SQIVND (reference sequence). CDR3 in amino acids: CASSRTDIRVSNQPQHF. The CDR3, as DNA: TGTGCCAGTAGCCGTACAGATATCCGAGTGAGCAATCAGCCCCAGCATTTT.

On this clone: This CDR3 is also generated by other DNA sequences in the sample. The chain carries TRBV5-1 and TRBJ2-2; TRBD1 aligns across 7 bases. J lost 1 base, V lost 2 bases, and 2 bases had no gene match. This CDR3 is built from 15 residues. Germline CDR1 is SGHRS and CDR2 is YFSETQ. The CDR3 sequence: CASSLRTGNTGELFF. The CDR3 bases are TGCGCCAGCAGCTTAAGGACAGGGAACACCGGGGAGCTGTTTTTT.

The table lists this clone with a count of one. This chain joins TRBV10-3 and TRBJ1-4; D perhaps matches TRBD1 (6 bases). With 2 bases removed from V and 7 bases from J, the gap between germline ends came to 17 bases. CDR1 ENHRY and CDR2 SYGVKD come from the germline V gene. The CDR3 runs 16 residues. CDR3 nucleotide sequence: TGTGCCATCAGTGAGCCGACCGGCAGGGGAATTGAAAAACTGTTTTTT. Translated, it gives CAISEPTGRGIEKLFF.

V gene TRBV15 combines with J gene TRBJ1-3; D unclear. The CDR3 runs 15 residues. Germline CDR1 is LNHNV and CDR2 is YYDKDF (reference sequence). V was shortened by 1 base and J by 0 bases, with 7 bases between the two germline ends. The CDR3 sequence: CATSRAEASGNTIYF. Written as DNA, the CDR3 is TGTGCCACCAGCAGAGCGGAGGCCTCTGGAAACACCATATATTTT.